Presented here are 26 T cell receptor beta chains from one specimen sequenced in a study of T cells in Graves' hyperthyroidism and ophthalmopathy. RNA transcripts yielded amplified TCR beta CDR3 regions. First-round RT-PCR of the TCR CDR3 relied on the HTBI primer set. TCRdb reprocessed the multiplex PCR reads with MiXCR, giving one entry per CDR3 protein. The table has 300,000 to 450,000 distinct CDR3 sequences, about 12% seen once. The material sequenced was blood. These receptors all come from a woman aged 18-30 years with Graves' hyperthyroidism.

This clonotype was counted many times. The chain recombines TRBV11-3 with TRBJ1-5, with D possibly being TRBD1 (6 bases). V lost 5 bases and J 3 bases, leaving 20 bases between the germline ends. The germline gives CDR1 SGHNT, CDR2 YENEEA. CDR3 length: 17 residues. Here the CDR3 reads CASSPLKTGQTNQPQHF. CDR3 DNA: TGTGCCAGCAGCCCCTTAAAAACAGGGCAAACCAATCAGCCCCAGCATTTT.

This clonotype was detected many times. The V call is TRBV29-1, the J call TRBJ2-7; D unresolved. Trimming removed 4 bases at V and 4 bases at J, with 5 bases between. The germline V gene has CDR1 SQVTM and CDR2 ANQGSEA. This CDR3 region has 10 residues. DNA of the CDR3: TGCAGCGTTGGGGAATACGAGCAGTACTTC. This encodes CSVGEYEQYF.

There are many counts of this clonotype. V is TRBV28 and J is TRBJ2-1, with TRBD2 matching 9 bases. V was pared by 6 bases and J by 2 bases, with 8 bases of the junction left unmatched. The CDR3 is 16 residues long. The germline CDR1 and CDR2 sequences are MDHEN and SYDVKM. CDR3 bases: TGTGCCAGCAGCCCAACTAGCGGGCCGACCTACAATGAGCAGTTCTTC. This encodes CASSPTSGPTYNEQFF.

This clonotype was counted many times. V gene TRBV5-8 combines with J gene TRBJ1-5; 7 bases are a match to TRBD1. Germline CDR1 SGHTS, CDR2 YDEGEE. CDR3 length: 20 amino acids. V lost 0 bases to trimming and J lost 10 bases; unmatched junction nucleotides: 25. CDR3 sequence: CASSLAEGARTQSLNEPQHF. The CDR3 region has the DNA TGTGCCAGCAGCTTGGCAGAGGGGGCGAGGACTCAGAGTCTAAACGAACCCCAGCATTTT.

In this sample, this clonotype turned up many times. J is TRBJ1-1 and V is TRBV18; a weak D match, TRBD1 (5 bases). The CDR3 runs to 15 residues. Between the trimmed V and J ends, which lost 6 bases and 3 bases, there was a span of 17 bases. The germline gives CDR1 KGHSH, CDR2 LQKENI. The DNA of the CDR3 is TGTGCCAGCTCCCTCCGGGACTCTCAGGACACTGAAGCTTTCTTT. This codes for CASSLRDSQDTEAFF.

This chain links TRBV20-1 with TRBJ1-3; D unresolved. Germline CDR1 is DFQATT and CDR2 is SNEGSKA (reference sequence). The CDR3 totals 14 residues. Trimming took off 1 base at V and 0 bases at J, with 7 bases between the two ends. The CDR3 is CSARGRLSGNTIYF. The CDR3 nucleotides read TGCAGTGCTAGAGGACGCCTCTCTGGAAACACCATATATTTT.

With regard to this clonotype: It may be a read error: a sequence one base away is much more abundant. Likely a read error: the CDR3 ends without its conserved phenylalanine or tryptophan. V gene TRBV29-1 combines with J gene TRBJ1-2; D is possibly TRBD1 (6 bases). Germline assignment: CDR1 SQVTM and CDR2 ANQGSEA. The V end lost 6 bases, the J end lost 5 bases, and 19 bases lay between the germline ends. CDR3 length: 14 residues. The CDR3 DNA is TGCAGCGTGGGGGGGGCAGGGGCAAGGTATGGCTACACCCTC. Its translation is CSVGGAGARYGYTL.

This clonotype was seen repeatedly, ten times or more. This chain connects TRBV12-3 or TRBV12-4 to TRBJ1-1; TRBD1 matches at 9 bases. V lost 4 bases, J lost 1 base, and 7 bases stayed unmatched. The CDR3 has 16 amino acids. CDR3 region: CASSSGQGWENTEAFF. In DNA form, the CDR3 reads TGTGCCAGCAGTTCAGGACAGGGGTGGGAGAACACTGAAGCTTTCTTT.

This clonotype was observed many times. The rearrangement joins TRBV20-1 to TRBJ2-7; 8 nucleotides line up with TRBD1. Germline assignment: CDR1 DFQATT and CDR2 SNEGSKA (reference sequence). The length of the CDR3 is 14 residues. V lost 5 bases to trimming and J lost 6 bases; unmatched junction nucleotides: 12. The CDR3 here is CSAPKLDRGGEQYF. CDR3 DNA: TGCAGTGCTCCGAAACTCGACAGGGGCGGCGAGCAGTACTTC.

This clonotype was picked up a small number of times. The chain has TRBV14 and TRBJ2-1; TRBD1 might be the D (6 bases). Germline V CDR1 and CDR2: SGHDN, FVKESK. The CDR3 extends over 13 amino acids. With 0 bases removed from V and 6 bases from J, the gap between germline ends came to 6 bases. DNA of the CDR3: TGTGCCAGCAGCCAAGACAGGGGCAATGAGCAGTTCTTC. Protein sequence: CASSQDRGNEQFF.

This clonotype was found many times. The chain joins TRBV28 to TRBJ2-3; TRBD2 aligns across 9 bases. This CDR3 is built from 14 residues. The germline V gene encodes CDR1 MDHEN and CDR2 SYDVKM. The junction had 6 bases not matched to a gene; V was cut back by 8 bases and J by 3 bases. The DNA of the CDR3 is TGTGCCAGCGGCGCGGGAGGGCCAACAGATACGCAGTATTTT. This encodes CASGAGGPTDTQYF. Together with reference TRBV28 and TRBJ2-3, the CDR3 gives the full variable domain: DVKVTQSSRYLVKRTGEKVFLECVQDMDHENMFWYRQDPGLGLRLIYFSYDVKMKEKGDIPEGYSVSREKKERFSLILESASTNQTSMYLCASGAGGPTDTQYFGPGTRLTVL.

This clonotype was seen at least ten times. V gene TRBV27 combines with J gene TRBJ1-5, with D perhaps TRBD1 (6 bases). Per germline, CDR1 MNHEY and CDR2 SMNVEV (reference sequence). The ends were cut back, 2 bases at V and 7 bases at J, with 15 bases in the middle. This CDR3 is 15 amino acids long. CDR3: CASSLREGGGQPQHF. Written as DNA, the CDR3 is TGTGCCAGCAGTTTAAGGGAAGGCGGGGGCCAGCCCCAGCATTTT.

This clonotype was recorded a few times. The J gene is TRBJ1-6, the V gene TRBV19, with TRBD1 identical over 7 bases. CDR3 length: 15 amino acids. In germline, CDR1 is LNHDA, CDR2 SQIVND (reference sequence). The ends lost 3 bases at V and 10 bases at J; junction bases unmatched: 9. The CDR3 spells CASSIGQAAGSPLHF. CDR3 sequence (DNA): TGTGCCAGTAGTATTGGACAGGCAGCAGGGTCACCCCTCCACTTT.

In this sample, this clonotype turned up many times. V gene TRBV7-9 combines with J gene TRBJ2-7; 11 bases are a match to TRBD1. Per germline, CDR1 SEHNR and CDR2 FQNEAQ (reference sequence). After removal of 4 bases from V and 4 bases from J, the junction contained 18 bases not matched to a gene. This CDR3 has 19 residues. CDR3 nucleotides: TGTGCCAGCAGCTCCAACCATAGAATCCGGGACAGGGGGGAATACGAGCAGTACTTC. It specifies CASSSNHRIRDRGEYEQYF. The full variable domain, completed using reference TRBV7-9 and TRBJ2-7, is DTGVSQNPRHKITKRGQNVTFRCDPISEHNRLYWYRQTLGQGPEFLTYFQNEAQLEKSRLLSDRFSAERPKGSFSTLEIQRTEQGDSAMYLCASSSNHRIRDRGEYEQYFGPGTRLTVT.

This clonotype was detected ten times or more. The chain employs TRBV5-1 and TRBJ1-6; D is possibly TRBD1 (5 bases). Germline CDR1 and CDR2: SGHRS and YFSETQ. This CDR3 has 18 residues. V was clipped by 0 bases and J by 0 bases, with 13 bases between them. The CDR3 loop is CASSLVDNPSSYNSPLHF. CDR3 bases: TGCGCCAGCAGCTTGGTGGACAACCCGAGCTCCTATAATTCACCCCTCCACTTT.

This clonotype appeared many times. The CDR3 protein is CASSQLPDTDTQYF. In nucleotides, the CDR3 is TGTGCCAGCTCACAGCTTCCGGACACAGATACGCAGTATTTT. The chain joins TRBV18 to TRBJ2-3; D is ambiguous. The CDR3 contains 14 residues. Trimming removed 4 bases from V and 2 bases from J, with 10 bases in between. Germline CDR1 is KGHSH and CDR2 is LQKENI.

This clonotype was counted ten times or more. The chain combines TRBV20-1 with TRBJ2-7; D gene uncertain. The CDR3 spans 13 residues. In germline, CDR1 is DFQATT, CDR2 SNEGSKA (reference sequence). V gave up 0 bases and J gave up 4 bases, with 10 bases separating them. The CDR3 DNA reads as TGCAGTGCTAGAGAGCCCCTAAGATACGAGCAGTACTTC. Protein sequence: CSAREPLRYEQYF.

The genes are TRBV10-3 and TRBJ1-3; 7 bases match TRBD1. This CDR3 is 15 amino acids long. In germline, CDR1 is ENHRY, CDR2 SYGVKD. With 6 bases clipped from V and 0 bases from J, the junction kept 5 bases outside the gene matches. CDR3 coding DNA: TGTGCCATCAGGGGACAGCCGACCTCTGGAAACACCATATATTTT. Translated, it gives CAIRGQPTSGNTIYF.

This clonotype was observed at least ten times. This sequence joins TRBV11-2 and TRBJ1-2; possible D gene TRBD1, 5 bases. Germline V CDR1 and CDR2: SGHAT, FQNNGV. The CDR3 totals 14 residues. V was trimmed by 6 bases and J by 7 bases, leaving 18 bases between them. The CDR3 DNA sequence: TGTGCCAGCAGGCCCGGTACGGGGGTGCCTGGCTACACCTTC. It yields the protein CASRPGTGVPGYTF.

The sample holds many counts of this clonotype. The chain combines TRBV11-1 with TRBJ2-1; 7 bases match TRBD2. This CDR3 spans 16 amino acids. J gave up 2 bases and V 1 base, and 5 bases lay outside the gene matches. CDR1 SGHAT and CDR2 FQDESV come from the germline V gene (reference sequence). In DNA, the CDR3 is TGTGCCAGCAGCTTAGGGGGGGAGGGACCCTACAATGAGCAGTTCTTC. Translated, it gives CASSLGGEGPYNEQFF.

This chain joins TRBV6-1 and TRBJ2-1; 7 bases are shared with TRBD2. There are 12 residues in the CDR3. Trimming took 6 bases from V and 15 from J; bases not matched to a gene: 11. CDR1 and CDR2 from the germline V gene are MNHNS and SASEGT. The CDR3, as DNA: TGTGCCAGCAGGCCAGACGTGGGGGGGTGGTTCTTC. It is translated as CASRPDVGGWFF.

This clonotype has ten or more counts. The chain uses TRBV2 and TRBJ2-3; the D is unclear. Germline V lookup: CDR1 SNHLY, CDR2 FYNNEI. V dropped 2 bases and J dropped 4 bases, with 4 bases sitting between them. The CDR3 covers 12 residues. CDR3 residues: CASSERADTQYF. In DNA, the CDR3 is TGTGCCAGCAGTGAAAGGGCAGATACGCAGTATTTT. Supplemented by reference TRBV2 and TRBJ2-3, the full variable domain reads EPEVTQTPSHQVTQMGQEVILRCVPISNHLYFYWYRQILGQKVEFLVSFYNNEISEKSEIFDDQFSVERPDGSNFTLKIRSTKLEDSAMYFCASSERADTQYFGPGTRLTVL.

This clonotype occurred many times. V is TRBV20-1 and J is TRBJ1-5, with D perhaps TRBD1 (5 bases). The V gene's germline CDR1 is DFQATT and CDR2 SNEGSKA (reference sequence). This CDR3 contains 14 residues. The germline V and J ends were trimmed by 5 bases and 2 bases, with 13 bases remaining between them. The CDR3 is CSAAGQGGNQPQHF. Here the CDR3 DNA reads TGCAGTGCTGCCGGGCAGGGTGGCAATCAGCCCCAGCATTTT.

This clonotype was counted many times. The rearrangement links TRBV25-1 to TRBJ2-6, with 8 bases fitting TRBD2. The CDR3 covers 17 residues. The junction had 4 bases not matched to a gene; V was cut back by 3 bases and J by 0 bases. The germline CDR1 and CDR2 sequences are MGHDK and SYGVNS. CDR3 protein: CASSETSAYSGANVLTF. The CDR3 bases are TGTGCCAGCAGTGAGACTAGCGCGTACTCTGGGGCCAACGTCCTGACTTTC.

The J gene is TRBJ1-1, the V gene TRBV19; D call uncertain. This CDR3 contains 11 residues. The V end was cut by 6 bases, the J end by 1 base, with 3 bases between. Germline CDR1 and CDR2: LNHDA and SQIVND (reference sequence). CDR3 protein: CASRANTEAFF. Here the CDR3 DNA reads TGTGCCAGTAGGGCGAACACTGAAGCTTTCTTT.

The sample holds many counts of this clonotype. The chain combines TRBV20-1 with TRBJ2-2; 10 bases agree with TRBD2. The CDR3 is 18 residues long. The junction had 17 bases not matched to a gene; V was cut back by 5 bases and J by 5 bases. Germline values: CDR1 DFQATT, CDR2 SNEGSKA (reference sequence). The DNA of the CDR3 is TGCAGTGCTGAACGACTAGCGGGCATCAGAGGAAGGACCGGGGAGCTGTTTTTT. Amino acids: CSAERLAGIRGRTGELFF.